Following are 15 T cell receptor beta chains from one sample sequenced in a study of shared clonotypes between healthy human individuals. Method: immunoSEQ multiplex PCR; TCRdb's copy keeps in-frame clones and lacks some. The sample records millions of clones, about 95% being singletons. In the naive CD8 group, cells lacked CD45RO and were positively selected for CCR7, so terminally differentiated effector memory CD45RA+ cells were left out. Material: naive CD8+ T cells sorted from blood. Source of these receptors: a man between 18 and 29 years old in good health.

The J gene is TRBJ2-7, the V gene TRBV7-2; D may be TRBD2 (6 bases). The CDR3 covers 17 residues. The V gene lost 1 base and the J gene lost 0 bases, with 16 bases spanning the gap. The germline V gene encodes CDR1 SGHTA and CDR2 FQGNSA. The CDR3 loop reads CASSLVLSGIPSYEQYF. The CDR3 DNA follows: TGTGCCAGCAGCTTAGTGCTTAGCGGCATCCCCTCCTACGAGCAGTACTTC.

The J gene is TRBJ2-5, the V gene TRBV30; 7 bases align to TRBD2. J gave up 0 bases and V 1 base, and 5 bases lay outside the gene matches. Looked up from germline, CDR1 is GTSNPN and CDR2 is SVGIG (reference sequence). The CDR3 is 15 amino acids. The CDR3 DNA reads as TGTGCCTGGAGTGGGGAGGGCTCCCACCAAGAGACCCAGTACTTC. This codes for CAWSGEGSHQETQYF.

The rearrangement links TRBV11-2 to TRBJ2-7; maybe TRBD2 (6 bases). Germline V CDR1 and CDR2: SGHAT, FQNNGV. The CDR3 is made up of 14 amino acids. Trimming removed 3 bases from V and 3 bases from J, with 12 bases in between. In nucleotides, the CDR3 is TGTGCCAGCAGCTTTGGGCGGGATGGCTACGAGCAGTACTTC. Translating it yields CASSFGRDGYEQYF.

This sequence joins TRBV6-1 and TRBJ2-7; TRBD1 aligns across 10 bases. Germline V gives CDR1 MNHNS, CDR2 SASEGT. Germline trimming cut 3 bases from V and 2 bases from J; bases unmatched to any gene: 1. The CDR3 sequence is 14 residues long. The CDR3 nucleotides are TGTGCCAGCAGTGACGGACAGGGGGCCTACGAGCAGTACTTC. Translating it yields CASSDGQGAYEQYF.

This clone was observed once. This chain uses TRBV2 with TRBJ1-2; 9 bases are a match to TRBD1. This CDR3 comprises 18 residues. V trimming: 5 bases; J trimming: 5 bases; junction bases outside the gene matches: 18. CDR1 SNHLY and CDR2 FYNNEI come from the germline V gene. This CDR3 reads CASSIVPGTGTSSYGYTF. The DNA for the CDR3 is TGTGCCAGCAGTATCGTACCCGGGACAGGGACTTCTTCGTATGGCTACACCTTC.

This clone was seen a single time. DNA of the CDR3: TGTGCCAGCAGGACCAGCGGGAGCCCAGATACGCAGTATTTT. Its translation: CASRTSGSPDTQYF. The V gene is TRBV5-4, the J gene TRBJ2-3; 8 positions match TRBD2. The CDR3 is 14 residues long. Germline V gene data show CDR1 as SGHNT and CDR2 as YYREEE (reference sequence). Trimming at V came to 5 bases and at J to 4 bases, leaving 6 bases not matched to a gene.

The chain has TRBV7-9 and TRBJ2-1, with 14 bases fitting TRBD2. J lost 0 bases, V lost 4 bases, and 8 bases had no gene match. From germline, CDR1 is SEHNR and CDR2 FQNEAQ (reference sequence). This CDR3 has 19 residues. The CDR3 coding sequence is TGTGCCAGCAGCTCCTGGACTAGCGGGGGGACAAGCTCCTACAATGAGCAGTTCTTC. Its translation: CASSSWTSGGTSSYNEQFF.

The rearrangement links TRBV25-1 to TRBJ2-3; the D is unclear. The CDR3 runs to 13 residues. CDR1 is MGHDK and CDR2 is SYGVNS in the germline V gene. Trimming took 1 base from V and 4 from J, leaving 6 bases between them. The CDR3 is CASSEWVSDTQYF. CDR3 coding DNA: TGTGCCAGCAGTGAATGGGTGTCAGATACGCAGTATTTT.

The chain is built from TRBV5-4 and TRBJ1-1; tentatively, D is TRBD1 (5 bases). Germline CDR1 and CDR2: SGHNT and YYREEE (reference sequence). Trimming shortened V by 1 base and J by 0 bases, and 7 bases separated the two germline ends. The CDR3 sequence is 14 residues long. The CDR3 DNA reads as TGTGCCAGCAGCTTGTGGGGGGTGAACACTGAAGCTTTCTTT. It codes for CASSLWGVNTEAFF.

This sequence joins TRBV7-9 and TRBJ1-4, with 11 positions matching TRBD1. In germline, CDR1 is SEHNR, CDR2 FQNEAQ (reference sequence). The CDR3 consists of 18 residues. Losses at the gene ends were 4 bases for V and 3 bases for J; bases not matched to a gene: 10. The CDR3 reads CASSSGQGAFGANEKLFF. The CDR3 nucleotides read TGTGCCAGCAGCTCTGGACAGGGGGCTTTTGGTGCTAATGAAAAACTGTTTTTT.

The V gene is TRBV28, the J gene TRBJ2-1; the D call may be TRBD1 or TRBD2 (5 bases each). Trimming pared 3 bases from V and 8 bases from J, leaving 14 bases between. CDR3 length: 14 residues. The V gene's germline CDR1 is MDHEN and CDR2 SYDVKM. The CDR3: CASSFVGVIDEQFF. The CDR3 bases are TGTGCCAGCAGTTTCGTGGGGGTTATTGATGAGCAGTTCTTC.

Notes on this clone: Other DNA sequences from this sample encode an identical CDR3 as well. The genes are TRBV28 and TRBJ2-2; D not certain. V was trimmed by 5 bases and J by 4 bases, leaving 2 bases between them. CDR1 is MDHEN and CDR2 is SYDVKM in the germline V gene. The CDR3 length is 11 residues. The CDR3 DNA reads TGTGCCAGCAGTCCCACCGGGGAGCTGTTTTTT. Translation: CASSPTGELFF. Full variable domain (remainder filled in from reference TRBV28 and TRBJ2-2): DVKVTQSSRYLVKRTGEKVFLECVQDMDHENMFWYRQDPGLGLRLIYFSYDVKMKEKGDIPEGYSVSREKKERFSLILESASTNQTSMYLCASSPTGELFFGEGSRLTVL.

V and J are TRBV28 and TRBJ2-7; D is possibly TRBD1 (6 bases). Trimming stripped 1 base from V and 0 bases from J, with 10 bases between. Germline V CDR1 and CDR2: MDHEN, SYDVKM. The CDR3 contains 15 residues. The CDR3 spells CASSLLQGSSYEQYF. CDR3 DNA sequence: TGTGCCAGCAGTTTATTACAGGGTAGCTCCTACGAGCAGTACTTC.

CDR3 bases: TGCGCCAGCAGCCACCCTTCTAGCGGGATGCAGGGCAATGAGCAGTTCTTC. Its translation is CASSHPSSGMQGNEQFF. The V gene is TRBV4-1, the J gene TRBJ2-1; 9 bases line up with TRBD2. The CDR3 runs 17 residues. With V trimmed by 3 bases and J by 6 bases, 12 bases remained unmatched. Germline V gives CDR1 MGHRA, CDR2 YSYEKL.

The chain joins TRBV21-1 to TRBJ1-1. TRBV21-1 is an annotated pseudogene. The CDR3 extends over 14 amino acids. The CDR3 is CASSKGLRRAKAFF. CDR3 nucleotides: TGTGCCAGCAGCAAAGGGCTCAGGAGGGCCAAAGCTTTCTTT.